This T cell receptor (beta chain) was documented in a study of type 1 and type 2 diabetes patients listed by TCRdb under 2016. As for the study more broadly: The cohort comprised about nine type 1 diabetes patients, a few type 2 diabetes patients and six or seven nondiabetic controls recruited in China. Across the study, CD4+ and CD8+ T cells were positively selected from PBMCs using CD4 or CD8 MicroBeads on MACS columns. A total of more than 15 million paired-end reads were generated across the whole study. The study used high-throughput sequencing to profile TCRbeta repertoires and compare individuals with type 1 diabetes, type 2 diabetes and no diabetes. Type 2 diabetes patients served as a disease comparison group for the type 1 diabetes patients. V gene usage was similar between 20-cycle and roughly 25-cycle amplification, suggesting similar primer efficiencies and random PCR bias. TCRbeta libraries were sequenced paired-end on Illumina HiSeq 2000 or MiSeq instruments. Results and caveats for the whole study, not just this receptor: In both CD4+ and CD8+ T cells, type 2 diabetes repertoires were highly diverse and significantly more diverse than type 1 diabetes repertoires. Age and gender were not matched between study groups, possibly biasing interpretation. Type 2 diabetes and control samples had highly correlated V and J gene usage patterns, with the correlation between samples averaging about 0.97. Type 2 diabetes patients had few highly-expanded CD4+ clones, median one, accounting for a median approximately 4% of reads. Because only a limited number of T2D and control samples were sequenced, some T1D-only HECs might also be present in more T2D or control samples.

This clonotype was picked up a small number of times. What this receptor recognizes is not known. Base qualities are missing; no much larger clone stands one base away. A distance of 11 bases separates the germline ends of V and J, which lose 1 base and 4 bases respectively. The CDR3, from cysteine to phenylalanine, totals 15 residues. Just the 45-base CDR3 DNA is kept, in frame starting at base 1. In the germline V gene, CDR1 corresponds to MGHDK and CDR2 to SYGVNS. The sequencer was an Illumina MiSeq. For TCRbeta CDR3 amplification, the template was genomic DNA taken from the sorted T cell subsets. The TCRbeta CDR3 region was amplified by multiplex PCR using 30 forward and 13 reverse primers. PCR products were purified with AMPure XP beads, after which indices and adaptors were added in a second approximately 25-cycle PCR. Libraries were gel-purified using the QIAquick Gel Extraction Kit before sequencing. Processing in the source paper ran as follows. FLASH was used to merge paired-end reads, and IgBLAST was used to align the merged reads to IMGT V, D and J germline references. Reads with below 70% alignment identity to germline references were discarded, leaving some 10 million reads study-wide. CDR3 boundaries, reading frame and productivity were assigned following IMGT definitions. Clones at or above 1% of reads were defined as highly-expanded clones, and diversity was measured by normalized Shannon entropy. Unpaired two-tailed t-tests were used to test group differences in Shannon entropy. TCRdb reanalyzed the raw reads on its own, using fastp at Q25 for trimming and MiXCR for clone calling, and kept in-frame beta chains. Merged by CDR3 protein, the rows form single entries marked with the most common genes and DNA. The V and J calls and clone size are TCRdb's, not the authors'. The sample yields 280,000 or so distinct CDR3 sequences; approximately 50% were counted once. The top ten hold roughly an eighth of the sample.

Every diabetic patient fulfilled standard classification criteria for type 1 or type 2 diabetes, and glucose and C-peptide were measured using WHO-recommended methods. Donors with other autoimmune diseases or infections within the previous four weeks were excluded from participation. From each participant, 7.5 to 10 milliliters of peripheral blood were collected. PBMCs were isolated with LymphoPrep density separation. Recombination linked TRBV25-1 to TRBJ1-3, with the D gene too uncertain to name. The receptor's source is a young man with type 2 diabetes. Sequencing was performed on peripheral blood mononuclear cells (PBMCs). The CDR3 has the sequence CASSEFIDKGNTIYF. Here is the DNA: TGTGCCAGCAGTGAATTCATCGATAAAGGAAACACCATATATTTT.